The 10 T cell receptor beta chains reported below all come from one sample, sequenced in a study of shared clonotypes between healthy human individuals (dated by TCRdb to 2018 to 2020). Libraries were prepared through the immunoSEQ multiplex PCR assay. This immuneACCESS table, as held by TCRdb, lists in-frame sequences with V and J called but not all clones. Of the missing ones, under half trace to an unresolved V gene in checked studies; the others have no known cause. This sample is represented by 1.6 million or so clones; 95% to 97% of them were singletons. The top ten hold approximately 1.1% of the sample. The material sequenced was naive CD4+ T cells sorted from blood. The cell subset or site label, as the study defines it: CD45RA+ positively selected. These receptor sequences come from a man aged 25 to 40 in good health.

This chain links TRBV10-1 with TRBJ2-1; either TRBD1 or TRBD2 may supply D (5 bases each). The CDR3 runs to 14 residues. Germline values: CDR1 WNHNN, CDR2 SYGVQD (reference sequence). V was shortened by 4 bases and J by 5 bases, with 12 bases between the two germline ends. The CDR3 is CASSATGRNNEQFF. The CDR3 nucleotides read TGCGCCAGCAGTGCGACGGGACGGAACAATGAGCAGTTCTTC.

This chain uses TRBV28 with TRBJ1-3, with D uncertain. The length of the CDR3 is 14 residues. Trimming cost V 6 bases and J 10 bases, with 19 bases left between them. Germline lookup yields CDR1 MDHEN and CDR2 SYDVKM. The CDR3 reads CASSSLGLRKTIYF. CDR3 sequence (DNA): TGTGCCAGCAGCTCTCTGGGCTTGCGGAAAACCATATATTTT.

This chain links TRBV7-6 with TRBJ2-3, with a possible D match to TRBD2 (5 bases). Trimming removed 2 bases from V and 2 bases from J, with 11 bases in between. The CDR3 consists of 15 residues. Germline loops: CDR1 SGHVS, CDR2 FNYEAQ. CDR3 nucleotides: TGTGCCAGCAGCTTACCCCCGACTACCACAGATACGCAGTATTTT. Amino acid sequence: CASSLPPTTTDTQYF.

The chain is built from TRBV19 and TRBJ2-5; 8 nucleotides match TRBD1. With V trimmed by 3 bases and J by 5 bases, 17 bases remained unmatched. This CDR3 region has 18 residues. Germline assignment: CDR1 LNHDA and CDR2 SQIVND (reference sequence). The CDR3, as DNA: TGTGCCAGTAGTATCAACCTACGGCAGGGGGCTTTATCGGAGACCCAGTACTTC. Its translation is CASSINLRQGALSETQYF.

As regards this clone: Additional DNA sequences in this sample encode the identical CDR3. The chain links TRBV2 to TRBJ2-7; no clear D gene. Germline CDR1 SNHLY, CDR2 FYNNEI. Trimming removed 5 bases from V and 1 base from J, with 6 bases in between. The CDR3 sequence is 12 residues long. CDR3: CASSTGSYEQYF. The CDR3 nucleotides are TGTGCCAGCAGTACCGGGTCCTACGAGCAGTACTTC.

Of note for this clone: A read error may account for a junction end that differs from germline. This chain uses TRBV6-5 with TRBJ2-1; maybe TRBD1 (6 bases). The CDR3 sequence is 12 residues long. Per germline, CDR1 MNHEY and CDR2 SVGAGI. The CDR3 bases are TGTGCCAGCAGTTACCCGCGCCAGGGGCTAATCTTC. It codes for CASSYPRQGLIF.

The rearrangement uses TRBV5-5 and TRBJ1-1; 7 bases match TRBD1. The CDR3 runs 17 residues. The germline gives CDR1 SGHKS, CDR2 YYEKEE (reference sequence). Trimming took 3 bases from V and 0 from J; bases not matched to a gene: 11. The CDR3, as DNA: TGTGCCAGCAGCTGGGGGACAGTAGGGATCATGAACACTGAAGCTTTCTTT. Protein product: CASSWGTVGIMNTEAFF.

This clone was seen once. The chain links TRBV27 to TRBJ1-2, with D uncertain. The length of the CDR3 is 14 residues. Germline CDR1 MNHEY, CDR2 SMNVEV (reference sequence). Deletions cut 6 bases from V and 4 bases from J, with 15 bases between. This chain's CDR3 is CASRHSGEGYGYTF. Written as DNA, the CDR3 is TGTGCCAGCAGGCACTCTGGGGAAGGCTATGGCTACACCTTC.

The chain couples TRBV14 to TRBJ2-7; no reliable D call. V gave up 4 bases and J gave up 3 bases, with 10 bases separating them. The germline CDR1 and CDR2 sequences are SGHDN and FVKESK. The CDR3 totals 13 residues. Here the CDR3 reads CASSPRSSYEQYF. The CDR3 coding sequence is TGTGCCAGCAGCCCCAGGTCCAGCTACGAGCAGTACTTC.

The genes are TRBV5-4 and TRBJ1-1; D is unresolved. Germline V gene data show CDR1 as SGHNT and CDR2 as YYREEE (reference sequence). The ends were cut back, 3 bases at V and 1 base at J, with 13 bases in the middle. The CDR3 sequence is 15 residues long. The CDR3 DNA is TGTGCCAGCAGCTGGGGATCAACTTCGAACACTGAAGCTTTCTTT. This sequence encodes CASSWGSTSNTEAFF.